The 22 T cell receptor beta chains reported below all come from one sample, sequenced in a study of PD-1 blockade in mismatch repair-deficient tumors. Measured with immunoSEQ multiplex PCR; TCRdb has only the in-frame clones, and not every one. The table has under 75,000 clones, about 91% seen once. The sample in question was peripheral blood, obtained 52 weeks after starting pembrolizumab. These receptors were obtained from an adult with mismatch repair-deficient cancer.

This chain joins TRBV10-3 and TRBJ2-7; D possibly matches TRBD1 or TRBD2 (5 bases each). The CDR3 totals 15 residues. Trimming took 10 bases from V and 5 from J, leaving 24 bases between them. Germline loops: CDR1 ENHRY, CDR2 SYGVKD. CDR3 sequence reads: CATKGRGRLLHEQYF. CDR3 bases: TGTGCCACCAAGGGACGAGGGCGTCTCCTCCACGAGCAGTACTTC.

The V and J genes are TRBV29-1 and TRBJ2-5; D remains unclear. The germline V gene encodes CDR1 SQVTM and CDR2 ANQGSEA. The CDR3 is 11 residues long. V was trimmed by 8 bases and J by 7 bases, leaving 14 bases between them. As DNA, the CDR3 is TGCAGCACACAATCCCGCGGGACCCAGTACTTC. Translated: CSTQSRGTQYF.

The chain carries TRBV5-1 and TRBJ1-5; tentatively, D is TRBD1 (5 bases). The CDR3 is made up of 14 amino acids. The V gene lost 0 bases and the J gene lost 7 bases, with 11 bases spanning the gap. In germline, CDR1 is SGHRS, CDR2 YFSETQ. CDR3 sequence reads: CASSLAGGEQPQHF. The CDR3 DNA is TGCGCCAGCAGCTTGGCCGGGGGGGAGCAGCCCCAGCATTTT.

The chain recombines TRBV29-1 with TRBJ1-1; D perhaps matches TRBD1 (5 bases). The length of the CDR3 is 12 residues. Trimming took off 4 bases at V and 11 bases at J, with 17 bases between the two ends. Germline V gene data show CDR1 as SQVTM and CDR2 as ANQGSEA. Written as DNA, the CDR3 is TGCAGCGTTGGTCCCTTTCCGGAGGGGGCTTTCTTT. This encodes CSVGPFPEGAFF.

The count of this clone is one. J is TRBJ1-1 and V is TRBV2; 10 nucleotides align to TRBD1. This CDR3 is built from 13 residues. Trimming removed 9 bases from V and 7 bases from J; junction bases left unmatched: 8. Germline V lookup: CDR1 SNHLY, CDR2 FYNNEI. The CDR3 spells CARTKDRGFEAFF. The CDR3 DNA reads as TGTGCCAGAACCAAGGACAGGGGGTTTGAAGCTTTCTTT.

The chain employs TRBV5-6 and TRBJ2-7; 11 nucleotides agree with TRBD2. Germline V gives CDR1 SGHDT, CDR2 YYEEEE. V shed 7 bases and J 4 bases; nucleotides not matched to a gene: 4. The CDR3 extends over 13 amino acids. The CDR3, as DNA: TGTGCCAGCTCCGGGACTAGCGGATACGAGCAGTACTTC. The encoded protein is CASSGTSGYEQYF.

V and J are TRBV11-3 and TRBJ2-1; 9 bases map to TRBD2. Trimming at V came to 10 bases and at J to 9 bases, leaving 13 bases not matched to a gene. In germline, CDR1 is SGHNT, CDR2 YENEEA. This CDR3 contains 14 residues. The CDR3 region has the DNA TGTGCCACCCGGCGGGAGGGCAAAGGGAGTGAGCAGTTCTTC. Amino acids: CATRREGKGSEQFF.

The chain combines TRBV19 with TRBJ2-3; D not certain. Deletions cut 0 bases from V and 6 bases from J, with 7 bases between. Germline V gives CDR1 LNHDA, CDR2 SQIVND (reference sequence). The CDR3 has 13 residues. For the CDR3, the DNA is TGTGCCAGTAGTATAGATCGTATGGATACGCAGTATTTT. The encoded protein is CASSIDRMDTQYF.

The chain recombines TRBV28 with TRBJ1-5, with TRBD1 as a possible D gene (6 bases). Germline CDR1 reads MDHEN; CDR2 reads SYDVKM. V was shortened by 6 bases and J by 2 bases, with 11 bases between the two germline ends. CDR3 size: 14 residues. The CDR3 DNA reads as TGTGCCAGCAGGCCACAGGGCGGCAATCAGCCCCAGCATTTT. Translating gives CASRPQGGNQPQHF.

The V gene is TRBV21-1, the J gene TRBJ2-1; TRBD2 is the table's D call and was not checked against the DNA. TRBV21-1 is a pseudogene segment. There are 16 residues in the CDR3. CDR3 sequence reads: CASSKASSGSYNEQFF. The CDR3, as DNA: TGTGCCAGCAGCAAAGCGTCTAGCGGGAGTTACAATGAGCAGTTCTTC.

The rearrangement links TRBV27 to TRBJ2-7; D call uncertain. The CDR3 is 17 residues long. Germline CDR1 is MNHEY and CDR2 is SMNVEV (reference sequence). The V and J ends lost 0 bases and 6 bases respectively, with 21 bases between them. The CDR3 bases are TGTGCCAGCAGTTTATCTGGGCTACTCGAAATAGCCTCCGAGCAGTACTTC. This encodes CASSLSGLLEIASEQYF.

This rearrangement joins TRBV7-6 to TRBJ1-2, with a tentative D call TRBD1 (5 bases). This CDR3 region has 14 residues. The germline V gene has CDR1 SGHVS and CDR2 FNYEAQ. V lost 2 bases to trimming and J lost 2 bases, with 9 bases between them. CDR3: CASSLSAGNYGYTF. The CDR3 DNA reads TGTGCCAGCAGCTTATCGGCAGGGAACTATGGCTACACCTTC. The variable domain in full, with the rest retrieved from reference TRBV7-6 and TRBJ1-2, is GAGVSQSPRYKVTKRGQDVALRCDPISGHVSLYWYRQALGQGPEFLTYFNYEAQQDKSGLPNDRFSAERPEGSISTLTIQRTEQRDSAMYRCASSLSAGNYGYTFGSGTRLTVV.

This chain links TRBV29-1 with TRBJ2-7; 8 bases agree with TRBD2. The V gene end was trimmed by 4 bases and the J gene end by 4 bases; junction bases not matched to a gene: 9. The CDR3 loop spans 14 amino acids. Germline CDR1 is SQVTM and CDR2 is ANQGSEA. CDR3 bases: TGCAGCGTTGCCTCCGGGAGGGCCGGGTACGAGCAGTACTTC. Translation gives CSVASGRAGYEQYF.

The chain is built from TRBV11-2 and TRBJ2-7, with 9 bases fitting TRBD1. The CDR3 has 15 residues. The trim removed 2 bases at V and 3 bases at J, leaving 5 bases unmatched. Per the germline V gene, CDR1 is SGHAT and CDR2 is FQNNGV. The CDR3 sequence is CASSLWGQGNYEQYF. The CDR3 nucleotides are TGTGCCAGCAGCTTATGGGGACAGGGAAACTACGAGCAGTACTTC.

The V and J genes are TRBV5-4 and TRBJ2-2; D uncertain. Germline CDR1 SGHNT, CDR2 YYREEE (reference sequence). The V gene lost 0 bases and the J gene lost 7 bases, with 7 bases spanning the gap. CDR3 length equals 13 residues. This CDR3 is CASSLGVGGELFF. The CDR3 DNA follows: TGTGCCAGCAGCTTGGGCGTGGGCGGGGAGCTGTTTTTT.

The DNA for the CDR3 is TGTGCCAGCAGCCCCCATTTCGGAGGCACAGATACGCAGTATTTT. It specifies CASSPHFGGTDTQYF. The chain is built from TRBV5-8 and TRBJ2-3, with D uncertain. Looked up from germline, CDR1 is SGHTS and CDR2 is YDEGEE. This CDR3 is built from 15 residues. Trimming cost V 4 bases and J 1 base, with 13 bases left between them.

V and J are TRBV11-2 and TRBJ1-4; 8 bases are a match to TRBD1. V trimming: 5 bases; J trimming: 6 bases; junction bases outside the gene matches: 8. This CDR3 region has 15 residues. The germline CDR1 and CDR2 sequences are SGHAT and FQNNGV. CDR3 amino acids: CASSPDRERDEKLFF. The CDR3 DNA is TGTGCCAGCAGCCCGGACAGGGAGCGGGATGAAAAACTGTTTTTT.

V is TRBV6-4 and J is TRBJ2-5; TRBD2 aligns across 8 bases. This CDR3 region has 14 residues. V lost 5 bases and J lost 8; bases outside the gene matches: 10. In germline, CDR1 is MRHNA, CDR2 SNTAGT. CDR3 nucleotide sequence: TGTGCCAGCAGTTTCTCTACCAGCGGGAGAACCCAGTACTTC. This gives the protein CASSFSTSGRTQYF.

V and J are TRBV5-1 and TRBJ2-5, with D unclear. Germline V gene lookup returns CDR1 SGHRS and CDR2 YFSETQ. The CDR3 has 11 amino acids. V dropped 10 bases and J dropped 4 bases, with 11 bases sitting between them. In DNA form, the CDR3 reads TGCGCCCAATCCATGGCAGAGACCCAGTACTTC. Amino acid sequence: CAQSMAETQYF.

The rearrangement links TRBV6-1 to TRBJ1-5; TRBD1 is a possible D gene (5 bases). With 0 bases removed from V and 2 bases from J, the gap between germline ends came to 11 bases. Germline loops: CDR1 MNHNS, CDR2 SASEGT. This CDR3 has 16 amino acids. The CDR3 loop is CASSEATGGGNQPQHF. The DNA for the CDR3 is TGTGCCAGCAGTGAAGCGACCGGGGGAGGCAATCAGCCCCAGCATTTT.

The gene calls are TRBV9 and TRBJ2-1; 12 bases map to TRBD2. There are 15 residues in the CDR3. V lost 4 bases to trimming and J lost 9 bases; unmatched junction nucleotides: 8. Germline V gene sequence: CDR1 SGDLS, CDR2 YYNGEE. CDR3 loop: CASSPRTSGIGEQFF. CDR3 DNA: TGTGCCAGCAGCCCCCGGACTAGCGGGATTGGTGAGCAGTTCTTC.

The V and J genes are TRBV28 and TRBJ1-2; D is perhaps TRBD1 (6 bases). The CDR3 has 16 residues. From germline, CDR1 is MDHEN and CDR2 SYDVKM. The V and J ends lost 5 bases and 4 bases respectively, with 20 bases between them. CDR3 nucleotide sequence: TGTGCCAGCAGTGAGCTCTCCGACAGGCAGCCCTATGGCTACACCTTC. This sequence encodes CASSELSDRQPYGYTF.